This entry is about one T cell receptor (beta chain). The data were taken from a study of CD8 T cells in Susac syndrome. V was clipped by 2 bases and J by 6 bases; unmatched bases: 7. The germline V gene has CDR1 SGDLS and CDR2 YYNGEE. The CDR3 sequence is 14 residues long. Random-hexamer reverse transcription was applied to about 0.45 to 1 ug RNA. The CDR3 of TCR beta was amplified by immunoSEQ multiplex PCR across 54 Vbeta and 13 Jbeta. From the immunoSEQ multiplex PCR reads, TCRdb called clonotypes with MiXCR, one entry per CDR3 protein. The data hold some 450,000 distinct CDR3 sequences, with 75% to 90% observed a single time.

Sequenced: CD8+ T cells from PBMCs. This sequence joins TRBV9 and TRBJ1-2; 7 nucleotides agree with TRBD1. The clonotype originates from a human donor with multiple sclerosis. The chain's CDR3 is CASSVIQGLDGYTF. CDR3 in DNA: TGTGCCAGCAGCGTGATACAGGGGCTGGATGGCTACACCTTC.